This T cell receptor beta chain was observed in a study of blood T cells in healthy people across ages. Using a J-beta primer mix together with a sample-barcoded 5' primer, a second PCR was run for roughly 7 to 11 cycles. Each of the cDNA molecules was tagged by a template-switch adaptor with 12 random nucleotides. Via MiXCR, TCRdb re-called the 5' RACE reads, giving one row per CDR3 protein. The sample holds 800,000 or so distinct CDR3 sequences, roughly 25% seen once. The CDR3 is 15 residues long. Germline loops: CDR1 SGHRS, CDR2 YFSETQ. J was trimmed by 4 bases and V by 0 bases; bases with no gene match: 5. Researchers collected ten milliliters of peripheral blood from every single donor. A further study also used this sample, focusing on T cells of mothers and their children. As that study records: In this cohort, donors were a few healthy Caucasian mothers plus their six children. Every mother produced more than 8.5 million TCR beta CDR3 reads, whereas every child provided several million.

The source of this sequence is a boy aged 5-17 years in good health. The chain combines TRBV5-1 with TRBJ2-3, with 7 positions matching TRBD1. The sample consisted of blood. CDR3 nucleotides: TGCGCCAGCAGCTTGGGAGTCAGGGGGTCAGATACGCAGTATTTT. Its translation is CASSLGVRGSDTQYF.